This T cell receptor beta chain originates from a study of graft-versus-host responses after intestinal transplantation. Study-level points and caveats: Individuals who had graft-donor T cell macrochimerism had allografts that showed high graft-versus-host to host-versus-graft clonal ratios. Analysis identified GvH clones in recipient marrow, with some appearing first in ileum or blood.

This clone came up once. Antigen unknown. Other DNA sequences in the sample encode the same CDR3. Only in-frame clones appear in the TCRdb table, and some are missing; sequencing was by immunoSEQ multiplex PCR. The table has some 90,000 clones, just under 95% seen once. The receptor was isolated from a human donor who was the organ donor for an intestinal transplant. Specimen: unstimulated CD8+ T cells sorted from spleen or lymph node cells, collected before transplant.

The CDR3 sequence is CASSQPQGLAGGTEQYF. CDR3 nucleotides: TGTGCCAGCAGCCAACCACAGGGACTAGCGGGGGGTACTGAGCAGTACTTC. This chain connects TRBV4-2 to TRBJ2-7; TRBD2 matches 15 bases. The CDR3 totals 17 residues. Trimming removed 2 bases from V and 7 bases from J; junction bases left unmatched: 9. Germline loops: CDR1 LGHNA, CDR2 YNFKEQ.